Shown below are 20 T cell receptor beta chains from a single sample sequenced in a study of blood T cell repertoires in COVID-19. Sequenced by immunoSEQ multiplex PCR; TCRdb stores in-frame clones only, minus some. Counted here are roughly 150,000 clones, around 80% occurring once; the ten biggest clones make up around 4%. Specimen: peripheral blood. Source of these receptors: a man in his sixties with acute or convalescent COVID-19.

In its sample, this clone was seen a few times. This chain uses TRBV9 with TRBJ1-6, with a tentative D call TRBD1 (6 bases). This CDR3 region has 12 residues. V lost 4 bases and J 13 bases, leaving 12 bases between the germline ends. CDR1 SGDLS and CDR2 YYNGEE come from the germline V gene. Here the CDR3 reads CASSREGGPLHF. In DNA, the CDR3 is TGTGCCAGCAGCCGAGAGGGGGGGCCCCTCCACTTT.

The V gene is TRBV25-1, the J gene TRBJ2-7, with a possible D match to TRBD1 (6 bases). CDR1 MGHDK and CDR2 SYGVNS come from the germline V gene. Trimming took 5 bases from V and 0 from J, leaving 11 bases between them. This CDR3 comprises 14 residues. CDR3 loop: CASSRQESSYEQYF. CDR3 DNA: TGTGCCAGCAGTAGACAGGAAAGCTCCTACGAGCAGTACTTC.

The rearrangement joins TRBV5-1 to TRBJ2-7, with 10 bases fitting TRBD2. The CDR3 is made up of 15 amino acids. Germline lookup yields CDR1 SGHRS and CDR2 YFSETQ. V dropped 1 base and J dropped 0; count of bases not matched to a gene: 1. CDR3 protein: CASSLTSGTSYEQYF. CDR3 sequence (DNA): TGCGCCAGCAGCTTGACTAGCGGGACCTCCTACGAGCAGTACTTC.

The gene calls are TRBV7-9 and TRBJ2-1; a possible D gene is TRBD2 (5 bases). CDR3 length: 15 residues. The V gene's germline CDR1 is SEHNR and CDR2 FQNEAQ (reference sequence). V gave up 2 bases and J gave up 6 bases, with 14 bases separating them. In DNA form, the CDR3 reads TGTGCCAGCAGCTTATTTGGTGGGAGTGGCAATGAGCAGTTCTTC. The encoded protein is CASSLFGGSGNEQFF.

V and J are TRBV19 and TRBJ2-7; the match to TRBD2 covers 10 bases. Trimming at V came to 3 bases and at J to 6 bases, leaving 5 bases not matched to a gene. CDR3 length: 14 residues. CDR1 is LNHDA, CDR2 SQIVND, per germline (reference sequence). CDR3 in amino acids: CASSIGLAGAEQYF. The CDR3 nucleotides are TGTGCCAGTAGTATCGGGCTAGCGGGAGCCGAGCAGTACTTC.

The rearrangement uses TRBV4-1 and TRBJ1-6, with 7 nucleotides matching TRBD1. The length of the CDR3 is 16 residues. The germline V gene has CDR1 MGHRA and CDR2 YSYEKL. The V segment lost 2 bases and the J segment 9 bases; nucleotides outside the gene matches: 10. The CDR3 is CASSQLDPSGGSPLHF. CDR3 in DNA: TGCGCCAGCAGCCAATTAGATCCGTCAGGGGGTTCACCCCTCCACTTT.

V and J are TRBV6-1 and TRBJ2-7; D remains ambiguous. The CDR3 extends over 15 amino acids. The germline V gene has CDR1 MNHNS and CDR2 SASEGT. V was pared by 2 bases and J by 1 base, with 12 bases between. The CDR3 sequence is CASSERSSGSYEQYF. The CDR3 bases are TGTGCCAGCAGTGAAAGATCTAGTGGGTCCTACGAGCAGTACTTC.

V gene TRBV5-1 combines with J gene TRBJ2-1, with TRBD1 matching over 9 bases. Per the germline V gene, CDR1 is SGHRS and CDR2 is YFSETQ. The CDR3 covers 14 residues. V shed 7 bases, J shed 1 base, and the junction held 3 bases outside the gene matches. This chain's CDR3 is CASRGQGSYNEQFF. DNA for the CDR3: TGCGCCAGCCGGGGACAGGGTTCCTACAATGAGCAGTTCTTC.

CDR3 DNA: TGTGCCAGCAGCTTTTGGACTAGCGGGGTCAATGAGCAGTTCTTC. It encodes CASSFWTSGVNEQFF. The chain has TRBV7-9 and TRBJ2-1; 12 positions match TRBD2. The germline gives CDR1 SEHNR, CDR2 FQNEAQ (reference sequence). The junction had 3 bases not matched to a gene; V was cut back by 3 bases and J by 6 bases. The CDR3 totals 15 residues.

This chain links TRBV7-9 with TRBJ2-7, with D possibly matching TRBD2 (5 bases). CDR1 and CDR2 from the germline V gene are SEHNR and FQNEAQ (reference sequence). Trimming cost V 5 bases and J 3 bases, with 14 bases left between them. There are 14 residues in the CDR3. CDR3 sequence reads: CASSPRKDYYEQYF. CDR3 nucleotides: TGTGCCAGCAGCCCAAGAAAAGACTACTACGAGCAGTACTTC.

The rearrangement links TRBV11-2 to TRBJ2-1, with 9 bases aligning to TRBD2. Germline lookup yields CDR1 SGHAT and CDR2 FQNNGV. V shed 0 bases and J 6 bases; nucleotides not matched to a gene: 6. CDR3 size: 16 residues. CDR3 sequence: CASSLDWTSAINEQFF. The CDR3 region has the DNA TGTGCCAGCAGCTTAGATTGGACTAGCGCTATCAATGAGCAGTTCTTC.

V gene TRBV5-1 combines with J gene TRBJ2-3; possible D gene TRBD2, 5 bases. Trimming removed 1 base from V and 2 bases from J, with 8 bases in between. From germline, CDR1 is SGHRS and CDR2 YFSETQ. The CDR3 is made up of 14 amino acids. The CDR3 DNA reads as TGCGCCAGCAGCTTGACTAGGGACACAGATACGCAGTATTTT. It codes for CASSLTRDTDTQYF.

As for this clone: The same CDR3 also results from other DNA sequences found in this sample. The chain combines TRBV28 with TRBJ1-4, with 10 bases lining up with TRBD1. The CDR3 runs 14 residues. Germline V CDR1 and CDR2: MDHEN, SYDVKM. After removal of 5 bases from V and 8 bases from J, the junction contained 5 bases not matched to a gene. This chain's CDR3 is CASSQGQGVEKLFF. The CDR3 bases are TGTGCCAGCAGTCAAGGACAGGGGGTGGAAAAACTGTTTTTT.

V is TRBV7-9 and J is TRBJ2-6, with D possibly being TRBD2 (5 bases). V lost 11 bases to trimming and J lost 0 bases, with 14 bases between them. CDR3 length equals 15 residues. The germline CDR1 and CDR2 sequences are SEHNR and FQNEAQ (reference sequence). As DNA, the CDR3 is TGTGCCGTCGGACTCCTCTACTCTGGGGCCAACGTCCTGACTTTC. This translates into CAVGLLYSGANVLTF.

CDR3 sequence (DNA): TGTGCCAGCAGTGAACTGAGGGAGGGGCAAGAGACCCAGTACTTC. This gives the protein CASSELREGQETQYF. The J gene is TRBJ2-5, the V gene TRBV6-1; 7 bases are a match to TRBD2. With 2 bases clipped from V and 2 bases from J, the junction kept 5 bases outside the gene matches. The germline gives CDR1 MNHNS, CDR2 SASEGT. This CDR3 is 15 amino acids long.

This sequence joins TRBV19 and TRBJ1-2; maybe TRBD1 (6 bases). Germline V gives CDR1 LNHDA, CDR2 SQIVND (reference sequence). The CDR3 totals 15 residues. V lost 4 bases, J lost 5 bases, and 17 bases lay in between. Here the CDR3 DNA reads TGTGCCAGTAGTACCTTCGGGGGGCGGCCGTATGGCTACACCTTC. As protein: CASSTFGGRPYGYTF.

J is TRBJ2-5 and V is TRBV5-4; maybe TRBD2 (5 bases). Trimming left V 0 bases short and J 3 bases short, with 12 bases between. This CDR3 has 15 residues. Germline assignment: CDR1 SGHNT and CDR2 YYREEE (reference sequence). The DNA of the CDR3 is TGTGCCAGCAGCTTGGAGTCGTGGCGGGAAGAGACCCAGTACTTC. Protein sequence: CASSLESWREETQYF.

This clone has more than one count but fewer than ten. The chain has TRBV5-4 and TRBJ2-1, with 10 bases aligning to TRBD2. V lost 4 bases and J lost 5; bases outside the gene matches: 15. In germline, CDR1 is SGHNT, CDR2 YYREEE (reference sequence). The CDR3 extends over 18 amino acids. CDR3 coding DNA: TGTGCCAGCAGCCTTGGCTTTAGCGGGAGGAACAAGCACAATGAGCAGTTCTTC. It yields the protein CASSLGFSGRNKHNEQFF.

The chain has TRBV10-3 and TRBJ2-5; 7 nucleotides agree with TRBD2. The CDR3 runs to 15 residues. V was clipped by 1 base and J by 2 bases; unmatched bases: 4. Looked up from germline, CDR1 is ENHRY and CDR2 is SYGVKD. In DNA, the CDR3 is TGTGCCATCAGTGAGTTGGTGGGGGGGCAAGAGACCCAGTACTTC. It yields the protein CAISELVGGQETQYF.

This clone has just one count. The chain has TRBV28 and TRBJ2-2, with 7 nucleotides matching TRBD2. J lost 4 bases, V lost 6 bases, and 11 bases had no gene match. CDR1 is MDHEN and CDR2 is SYDVKM in the germline V gene. The CDR3 extends over 16 amino acids. CDR3 sequence reads: CASRLYIGGGTGELFF. The CDR3, as DNA: TGTGCCAGCAGGCTTTATATTGGGGGGGGCACCGGGGAGCTGTTTTTT.